The source of this TCR beta chain is a study of T cell changes during pregnancy in multiple sclerosis. Germline CDR1 and CDR2: MRHNA and SNTAGT. The V gene lost 7 bases and the J gene lost 2 bases, with 13 bases spanning the gap. The CDR3 has 14 residues. The method was immunoSEQ multiplex PCR; TCRdb's version includes in-frame clones alone and lacks a portion of them. The table lists around 56,000 clones, around nine tenths of them singletons. The material was peripheral blood, obtained in the first trimester of pregnancy. The chain combines TRBV6-4 with TRBJ2-3; weak D call: TRBD2 (5 bases). This TCR was recovered from a female donor in good health, enrolled as a control in a pregnancy study. In DNA form, the CDR3 reads TGTGCCAGCAAGGGAGACGGGGACACAGATACGCAGTATTTT. It yields the protein CASKGDGDTDTQYF.